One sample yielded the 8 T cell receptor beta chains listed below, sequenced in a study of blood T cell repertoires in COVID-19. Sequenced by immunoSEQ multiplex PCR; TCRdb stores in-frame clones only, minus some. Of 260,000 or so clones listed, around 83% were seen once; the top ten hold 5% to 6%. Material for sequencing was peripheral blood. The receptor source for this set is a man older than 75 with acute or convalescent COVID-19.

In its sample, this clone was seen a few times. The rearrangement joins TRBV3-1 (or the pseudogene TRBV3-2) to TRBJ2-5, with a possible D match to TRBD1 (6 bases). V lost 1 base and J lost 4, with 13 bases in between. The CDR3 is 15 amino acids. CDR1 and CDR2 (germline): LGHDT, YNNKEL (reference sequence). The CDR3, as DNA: TGTGCCAGCAGCCAAGCCCAGGGGAGCAGAGAGACCCAGTACTTC. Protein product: CASSQAQGSRETQYF.

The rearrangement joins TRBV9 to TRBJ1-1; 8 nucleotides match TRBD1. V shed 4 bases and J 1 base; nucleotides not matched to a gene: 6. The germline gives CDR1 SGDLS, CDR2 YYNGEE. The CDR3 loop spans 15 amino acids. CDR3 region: CASSPHGQGNTEAFF. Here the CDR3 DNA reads TGTGCCAGCAGCCCCCATGGACAGGGGAACACTGAAGCTTTCTTT.

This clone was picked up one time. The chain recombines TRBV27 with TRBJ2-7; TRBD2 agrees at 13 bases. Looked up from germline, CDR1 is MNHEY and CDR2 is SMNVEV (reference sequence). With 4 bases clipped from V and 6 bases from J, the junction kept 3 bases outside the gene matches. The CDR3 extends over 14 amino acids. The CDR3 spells CASSWTSGGLEQYF. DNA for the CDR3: TGTGCCAGCAGTTGGACTAGCGGGGGCCTCGAGCAGTACTTC.

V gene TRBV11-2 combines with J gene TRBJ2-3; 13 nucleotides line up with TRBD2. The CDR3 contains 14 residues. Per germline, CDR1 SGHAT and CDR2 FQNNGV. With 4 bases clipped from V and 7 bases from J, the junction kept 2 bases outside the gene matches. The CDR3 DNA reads TGTGCCAGCAGCTCGACTAGCGGGGGGTATACGCAGTATTTT. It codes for CASSSTSGGYTQYF.

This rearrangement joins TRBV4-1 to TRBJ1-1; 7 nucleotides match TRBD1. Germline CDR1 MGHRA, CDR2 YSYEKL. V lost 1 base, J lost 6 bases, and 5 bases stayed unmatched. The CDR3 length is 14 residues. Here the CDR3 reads CASSQVFRGPEAFF. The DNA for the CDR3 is TGCGCCAGCAGCCAAGTTTTTAGGGGGCCTGAAGCTTTCTTT.

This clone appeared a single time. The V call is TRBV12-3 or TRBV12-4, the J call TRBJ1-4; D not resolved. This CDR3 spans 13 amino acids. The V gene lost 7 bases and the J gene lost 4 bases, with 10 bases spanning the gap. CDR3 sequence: CASNDGLNEKLFF. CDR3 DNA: TGTGCCAGCAACGATGGCCTTAATGAAAAACTGTTTTTT.

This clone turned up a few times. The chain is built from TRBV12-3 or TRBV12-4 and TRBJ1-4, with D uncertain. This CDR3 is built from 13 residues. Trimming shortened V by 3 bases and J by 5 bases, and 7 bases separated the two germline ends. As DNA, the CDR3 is TGTGCCAGCAGTTTCATCGAGAATGAAAAACTGTTTTTT. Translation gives CASSFIENEKLFF.

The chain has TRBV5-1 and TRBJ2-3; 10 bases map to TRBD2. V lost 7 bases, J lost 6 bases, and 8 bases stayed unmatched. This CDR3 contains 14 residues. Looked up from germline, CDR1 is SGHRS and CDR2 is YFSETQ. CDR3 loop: CASGSGGPGDTQYF. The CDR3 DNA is TGCGCCAGCGGTAGCGGGGGGCCGGGGGATACGCAGTATTTT.